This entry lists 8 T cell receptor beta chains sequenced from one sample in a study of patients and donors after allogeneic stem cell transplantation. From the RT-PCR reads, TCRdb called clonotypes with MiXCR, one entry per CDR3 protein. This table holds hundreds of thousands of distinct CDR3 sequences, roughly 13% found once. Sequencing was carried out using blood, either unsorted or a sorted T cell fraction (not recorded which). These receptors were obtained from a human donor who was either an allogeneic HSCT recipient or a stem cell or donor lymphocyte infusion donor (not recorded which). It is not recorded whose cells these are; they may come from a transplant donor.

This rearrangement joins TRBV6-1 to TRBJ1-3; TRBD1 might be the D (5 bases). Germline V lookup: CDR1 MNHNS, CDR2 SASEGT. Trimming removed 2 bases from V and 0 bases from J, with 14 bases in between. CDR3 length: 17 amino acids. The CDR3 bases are TGTGCCAGCAGTGAAACAGGATACACTAGCTCTGGAAACACCATATATTTT. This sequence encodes CASSETGYTSSGNTIYF.

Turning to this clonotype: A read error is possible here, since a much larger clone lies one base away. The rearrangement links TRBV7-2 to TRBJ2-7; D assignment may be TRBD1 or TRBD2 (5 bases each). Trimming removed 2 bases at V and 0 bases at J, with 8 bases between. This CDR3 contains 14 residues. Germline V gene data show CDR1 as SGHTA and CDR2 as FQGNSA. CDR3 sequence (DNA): TGTGCCAGCAGCTTATGGGGGAGCTCCTACGAGCAGTACTTC. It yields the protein CASSLWGSSYEQYF.

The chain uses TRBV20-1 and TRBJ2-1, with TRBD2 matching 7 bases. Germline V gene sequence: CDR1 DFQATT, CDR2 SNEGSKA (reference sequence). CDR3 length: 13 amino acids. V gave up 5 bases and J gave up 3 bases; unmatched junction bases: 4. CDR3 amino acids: CSARSGNYNEQFF. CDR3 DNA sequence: TGCAGTGCTCGGAGCGGGAACTACAATGAGCAGTTCTTC.

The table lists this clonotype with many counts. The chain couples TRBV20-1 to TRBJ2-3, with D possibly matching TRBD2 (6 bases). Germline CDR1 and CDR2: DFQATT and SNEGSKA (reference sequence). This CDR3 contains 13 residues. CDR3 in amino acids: CSAGLFAGDTQYF. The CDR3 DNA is TGCAGCGCGGGACTTTTCGCGGGGGATACGCAGTATTTT.

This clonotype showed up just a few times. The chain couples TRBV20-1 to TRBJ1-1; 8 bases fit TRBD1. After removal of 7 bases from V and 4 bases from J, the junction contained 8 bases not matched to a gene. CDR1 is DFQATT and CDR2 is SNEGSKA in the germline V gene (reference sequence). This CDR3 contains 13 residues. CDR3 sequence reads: CSVPDRGSTEAFF. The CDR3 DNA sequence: TGCAGTGTTCCAGACAGGGGAAGCACTGAAGCTTTCTTT.

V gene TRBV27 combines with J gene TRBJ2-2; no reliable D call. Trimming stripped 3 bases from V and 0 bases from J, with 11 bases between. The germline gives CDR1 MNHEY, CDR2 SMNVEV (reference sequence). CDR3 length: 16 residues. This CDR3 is CASSFRTDSNTGELFF. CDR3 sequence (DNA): TGTGCCAGCAGTTTTCGGACGGATTCGAACACCGGGGAGCTGTTTTTT.

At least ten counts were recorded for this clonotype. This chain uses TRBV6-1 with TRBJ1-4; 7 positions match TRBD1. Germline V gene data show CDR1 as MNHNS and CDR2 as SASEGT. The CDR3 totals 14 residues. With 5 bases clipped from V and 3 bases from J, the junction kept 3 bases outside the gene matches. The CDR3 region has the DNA TGTGCCAGCAGTCTTGGACAGGCTAATGAAAAACTGTTTTTT. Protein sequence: CASSLGQANEKLFF.

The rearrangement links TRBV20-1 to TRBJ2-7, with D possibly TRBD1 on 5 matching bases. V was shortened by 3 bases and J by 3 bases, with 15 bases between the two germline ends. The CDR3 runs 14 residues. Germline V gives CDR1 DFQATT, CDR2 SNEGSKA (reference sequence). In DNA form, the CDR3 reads TGCAGTGCTAGTGGGCAGGGTGGGGTCTACGAGCAGTACTTC. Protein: CSASGQGGVYEQYF.